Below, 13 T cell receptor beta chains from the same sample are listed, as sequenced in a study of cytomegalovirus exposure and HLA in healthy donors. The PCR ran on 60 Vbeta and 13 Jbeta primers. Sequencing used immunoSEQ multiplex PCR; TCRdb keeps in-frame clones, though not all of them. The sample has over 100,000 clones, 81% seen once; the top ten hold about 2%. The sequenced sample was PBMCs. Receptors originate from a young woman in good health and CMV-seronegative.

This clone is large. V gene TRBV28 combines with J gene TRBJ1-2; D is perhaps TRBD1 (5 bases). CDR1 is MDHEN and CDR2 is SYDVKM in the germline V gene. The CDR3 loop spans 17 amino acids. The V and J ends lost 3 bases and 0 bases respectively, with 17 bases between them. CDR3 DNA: TGTGCCAGCAGTTTCCTCGGCCAGGGTCTGACTAACTATGGCTACACCTTC. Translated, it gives CASSFLGQGLTNYGYTF.

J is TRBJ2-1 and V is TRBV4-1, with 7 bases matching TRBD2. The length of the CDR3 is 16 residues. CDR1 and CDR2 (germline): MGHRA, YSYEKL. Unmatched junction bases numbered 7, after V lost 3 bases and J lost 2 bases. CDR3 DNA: TGCGCCAGCAGCCAGGGAGCGGGAAGGACCTACAATGAGCAGTTCTTC. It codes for CASSQGAGRTYNEQFF.

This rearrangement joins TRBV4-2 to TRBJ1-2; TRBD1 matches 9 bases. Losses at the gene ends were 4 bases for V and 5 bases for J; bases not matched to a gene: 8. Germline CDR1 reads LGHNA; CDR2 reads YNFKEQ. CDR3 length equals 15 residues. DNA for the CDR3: TGTGCCAGCAGCCGTTCAGGGGACAGGGCTTATGGCTACACCTTC. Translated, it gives CASSRSGDRAYGYTF.

The CDR3 DNA reads as TGTGCCAGCAGCTTGGAACAGGGCCGAGGCTACACCTTC. Its translation: CASSLEQGRGYTF. The chain carries TRBV5-4 and TRBJ1-2; D might be TRBD1 (6 bases). Trimming took off 0 bases at V and 8 bases at J, with 11 bases between the two ends. CDR3 length: 13 residues. CDR1 is SGHNT and CDR2 is YYREEE in the germline V gene (reference sequence).

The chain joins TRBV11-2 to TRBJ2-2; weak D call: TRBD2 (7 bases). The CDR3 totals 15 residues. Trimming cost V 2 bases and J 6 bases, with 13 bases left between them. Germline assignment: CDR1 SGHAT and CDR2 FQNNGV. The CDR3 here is CASSLRGRGAGELFF. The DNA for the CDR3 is TGTGCCAGCAGCTTAAGGGGGAGGGGGGCCGGGGAGCTGTTTTTT.

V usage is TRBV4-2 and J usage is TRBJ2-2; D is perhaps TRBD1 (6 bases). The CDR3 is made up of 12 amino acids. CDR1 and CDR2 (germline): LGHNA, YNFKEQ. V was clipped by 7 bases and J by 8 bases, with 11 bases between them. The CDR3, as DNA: TGTGCCAGCACCGACAGGAGGGGGGAGCTGTTTTTT. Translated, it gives CASTDRRGELFF.

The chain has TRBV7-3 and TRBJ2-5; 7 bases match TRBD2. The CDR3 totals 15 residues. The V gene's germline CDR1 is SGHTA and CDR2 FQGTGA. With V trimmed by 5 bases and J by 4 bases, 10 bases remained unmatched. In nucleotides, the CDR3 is TGTGCCAGCAGCCCCGTAGCGGGCCGGGTAGAGACCCAGTACTTC. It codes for CASSPVAGRVETQYF.

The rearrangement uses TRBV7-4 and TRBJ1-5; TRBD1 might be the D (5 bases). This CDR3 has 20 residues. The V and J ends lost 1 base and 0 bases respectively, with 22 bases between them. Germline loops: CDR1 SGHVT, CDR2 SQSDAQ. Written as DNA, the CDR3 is TGTGCCAGCAGCTTAGGGGCGGCGGGACCGAGAAAATATAGCAATCAGCCCCAGCATTTT. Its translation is CASSLGAAGPRKYSNQPQHF.

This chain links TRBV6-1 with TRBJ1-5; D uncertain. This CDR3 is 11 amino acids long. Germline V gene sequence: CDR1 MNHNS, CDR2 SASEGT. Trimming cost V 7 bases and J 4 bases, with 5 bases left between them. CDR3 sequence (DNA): TGTGCCAGCAAGGAGAATCAGCCCCAGCATTTT. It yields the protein CASKENQPQHF.

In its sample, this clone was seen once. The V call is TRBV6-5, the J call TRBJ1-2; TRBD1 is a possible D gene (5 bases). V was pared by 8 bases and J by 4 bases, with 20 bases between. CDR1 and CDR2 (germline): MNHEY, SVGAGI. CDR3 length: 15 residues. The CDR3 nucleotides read TGTGCCAGCCGGAAAGGGGTTACTTTTCTCTATGGCTACACCTTC. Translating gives CASRKGVTFLYGYTF.

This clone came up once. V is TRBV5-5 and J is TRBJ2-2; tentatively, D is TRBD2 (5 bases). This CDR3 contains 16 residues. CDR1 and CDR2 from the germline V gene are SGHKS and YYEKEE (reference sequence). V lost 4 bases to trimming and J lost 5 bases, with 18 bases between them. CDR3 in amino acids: CASSLPQSSGTGELFF. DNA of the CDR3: TGTGCCAGCAGCCTACCTCAATCCTCGGGGACCGGGGAGCTGTTTTTT.

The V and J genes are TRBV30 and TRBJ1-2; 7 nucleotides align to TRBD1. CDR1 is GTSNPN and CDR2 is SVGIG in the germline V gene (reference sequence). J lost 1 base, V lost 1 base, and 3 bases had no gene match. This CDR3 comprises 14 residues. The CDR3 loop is CAWSGQGINYGYTF. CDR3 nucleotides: TGTGCCTGGAGTGGACAGGGTATTAACTATGGCTACACCTTC.

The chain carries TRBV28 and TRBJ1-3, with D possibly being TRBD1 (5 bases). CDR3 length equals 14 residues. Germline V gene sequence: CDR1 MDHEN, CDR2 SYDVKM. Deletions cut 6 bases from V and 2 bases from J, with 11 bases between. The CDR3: CASSPGGAGNTIYF. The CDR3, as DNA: TGTGCCAGCAGCCCGGGGGGGGCTGGAAACACCATATATTTT.